Following are 23 T cell receptor beta chains from one sample sequenced in a study of glioma-infiltrating T cells after dendritic cell vaccination. Sequencing used immunoSEQ multiplex PCR; TCRdb keeps in-frame clones, though not all of them. Here the sample spans some 70,000 clones, 82% being singletons. This sample comprised blood, obtained before dendritic cell vaccination. These receptors were collected from a human donor with glioblastoma.

This clone showed up just a few times. V and J are TRBV5-1 and TRBJ1-5, with 7 bases that match TRBD1. Germline lookup yields CDR1 SGHRS and CDR2 YFSETQ. The CDR3 has 14 amino acids. With 4 bases clipped from V and 7 bases from J, the junction kept 8 bases outside the gene matches. The CDR3 nucleotides are TGCGCCAGCAGCCCCACAGGGGTGGGCCAGCCCCAGCATTTT. It specifies CASSPTGVGQPQHF. Together with reference TRBV5-1 and TRBJ1-5, the CDR3 gives the full variable domain: KAGVTQTPRYLIKTRGQQVTLSCSPISGHRSVSWYQQTPGQGLQFLFEYFSETQRNKGNFPGRFSGRQFSNSRSEMNVSTLELGDSALYLCASSPTGVGQPQHFGDGTRLSIL.

V gene TRBV28 combines with J gene TRBJ1-1; D perhaps matches TRBD1 (6 bases). The germline V gene encodes CDR1 MDHEN and CDR2 SYDVKM. The V end lost 8 bases, the J end lost 5 bases, and 18 bases lay between the germline ends. The CDR3 is 14 amino acids. DNA of the CDR3: TGTGCCAGCGGGGGCCTCGGGGCAATTACTGAAGCTTTCTTT. It is translated as CASGGLGAITEAFF.

The chain recombines TRBV6-1 with TRBJ2-3; 8 nucleotides align to TRBD2. Trimming removed 7 bases from V and 0 bases from J; junction bases left unmatched: 3. This CDR3 has 14 residues. Looked up from germline, CDR1 is MNHNS and CDR2 is SASEGT. CDR3 loop: CASIRGGSTDTQYF. CDR3 bases: TGTGCCAGCATACGCGGGGGGAGCACAGATACGCAGTATTTT.

Notes on this clone: The conserved final phenylalanine or tryptophan is absent from the CDR3, which likely points to a read error. Because the CDR3's place on the DNA is in doubt, the DNA is left out and the CDR3 is given as listed by TCRdb. The J gene is TRBJ2-3, the V gene TRBV2; TRBD2, the D gene given by the table, was not confirmed from the DNA. Germline lookup yields CDR1 SNHLY and CDR2 FYNNEI. The CDR3 sequence runs 13 residues, both termini included. The CDR3 spells CASSELAGTSNGY.

This chain connects TRBV5-8 to TRBJ1-5; no reliable D call. Germline CDR1 reads SGHTS; CDR2 reads YDEGEE. Trimming took 2 bases from V and 4 from J, leaving 7 bases between them. This CDR3 has 13 amino acids. The CDR3 DNA reads TGTGCCAGCAGCTTAGCAAGAAATCAGCCCCAGCATTTT. Its translation: CASSLARNQPQHF.

The rearrangement uses TRBV9 and TRBJ2-5; TRBD2 agrees at 11 bases. The CDR3 runs to 18 residues. The V gene's germline CDR1 is SGDLS and CDR2 YYNGEE. V shed 0 bases, J shed 4 bases, and the junction held 11 bases outside the gene matches. The CDR3 here is CASSVALAGEGQPETQYF. The CDR3 bases are TGTGCCAGCAGCGTAGCACTAGCGGGGGAAGGCCAACCAGAGACCCAGTACTTC.

V is TRBV5-5 and J is TRBJ2-5; the match to TRBD2 covers 8 bases. With V trimmed by 1 base and J by 0 bases, 5 bases remained unmatched. The CDR3 is 16 amino acids. CDR1 is SGHKS and CDR2 is YYEKEE in the germline V gene (reference sequence). CDR3 amino acids: CASSLNLAGYQETQYF. As DNA, the CDR3 is TGTGCCAGCAGCTTGAATTTAGCGGGGTACCAAGAGACCCAGTACTTC.

The chain carries TRBV18 and TRBJ1-1; 8 nucleotides match TRBD1. This CDR3 is built from 13 residues. The ends lost 6 bases at V and 4 bases at J; junction bases unmatched: 4. CDR1 is KGHSH and CDR2 is LQKENI in the germline V gene. The CDR3 region is CASSDGQGTEAFF. CDR3 DNA: TGTGCCAGCTCTGACGGACAGGGCACTGAAGCTTTCTTT.

This chain uses TRBV29-1 with TRBJ2-7; D is perhaps TRBD1 (5 bases). The V gene's germline CDR1 is SQVTM and CDR2 ANQGSEA. V lost 7 bases, J lost 1 base, and 8 bases lay in between. This CDR3 spans 11 amino acids. The chain's CDR3 is CSATESYEQYF. The DNA for the CDR3 is TGCAGCGCGACAGAGTCCTACGAGCAGTACTTC.

The chain is built from TRBV7-2 and TRBJ2-5; D possibly corresponds to TRBD2 (5 bases). Trimming shortened V by 1 base and J by 9 bases, and 12 bases separated the two germline ends. The CDR3 is 13 amino acids. Germline CDR1 and CDR2: SGHTA and FQGNSA. The chain's CDR3 is CASSLGAGWAQYF. For the CDR3, the DNA is TGTGCCAGCAGCTTAGGGGCGGGCTGGGCCCAGTACTTC.

This clone occurred once. The V gene is TRBV5-1, the J gene TRBJ1-2, with a tentative D call TRBD1 (6 bases). CDR1 and CDR2 (germline): SGHRS, YFSETQ. V lost 0 bases to trimming and J lost 8 bases, with 11 bases between them. This CDR3 has 13 amino acids. The CDR3 bases are TGCGCCAGCAGCTTGGCTGGGGGCGGGGGCTACACCTTC. Translating it yields CASSLAGGGGYTF.

The rearrangement uses TRBV5-1 and TRBJ1-2, with TRBD1 identical over 7 bases. This CDR3 is built from 14 residues. Germline values: CDR1 SGHRS, CDR2 YFSETQ. V was clipped by 4 bases and J by 6 bases; unmatched bases: 9. Here the CDR3 DNA reads TGCGCCAGCAGCGCAGGAGACAGGGTCGATGGCTACACCTTC. As protein: CASSAGDRVDGYTF.

The chain employs TRBV6-5 and TRBJ1-4, with 10 positions matching TRBD1. V trimming: 5 bases; J trimming: 8 bases; junction bases outside the gene matches: 8. CDR1 MNHEY and CDR2 SVGAGI come from the germline V gene. The CDR3 has 15 residues. The CDR3 DNA follows: TGTGCCAGCAGTATCGACCGGGACAGGGGCGAAAAACTGTTTTTT. Its protein is CASSIDRDRGEKLFF.

The gene calls are TRBV6-5 and TRBJ2-1; 9 bases line up with TRBD2. Germline CDR1 is MNHEY and CDR2 is SVGAGI. Trimming at V came to 2 bases and at J to 16 bases, leaving 6 bases not matched to a gene. This CDR3 has 12 residues. CDR3 loop: CASSYRAGGLFF. Here the CDR3 DNA reads TGTGCCAGCAGTTACCGGGCGGGGGGGCTATTCTTC.

The chain combines TRBV5-6 with TRBJ1-2; possibly TRBD1 for D (5 bases). The CDR3 length is 16 residues. With 0 bases removed from V and 5 bases from J, the gap between germline ends came to 17 bases. CDR1 is SGHDT and CDR2 is YYEEEE in the germline V gene. Here the CDR3 DNA reads TGTGCCAGCAGCTTGGGTTCGGCAGGGAACCCATATGGCTACACCTTC. It translates to CASSLGSAGNPYGYTF.

J is TRBJ2-5 and V is TRBV27, with D possibly matching TRBD1 (6 bases). The DNA matches TRBJ2-7 better at its end, which makes the J call doubtful. CDR1 MNHEY and CDR2 SMNVEV come from the germline V gene (reference sequence). CDR3 size: 13 residues. CDR3 sequence reads: CASSYGQSYEQYF. The DNA for the CDR3 is TGTGCCAGCAGTTACGGACAGTCCTACGAGCAGTACTTC.

The rearrangement joins TRBV5-1 to TRBJ2-7, with 13 positions matching TRBD2. Looked up from germline, CDR1 is SGHRS and CDR2 is YFSETQ. J gave up 3 bases and V 5 bases, and 5 bases lay outside the gene matches. This CDR3 has 15 amino acids. CDR3 in amino acids: CASRPTSGGVYEQYF. CDR3 nucleotide sequence: TGCGCCAGCAGACCAACTAGCGGGGGGGTCTACGAGCAGTACTTC.

This chain links TRBV7-9 with TRBJ1-3, with no clear D. Trimming removed 3 bases at V and 4 bases at J, with 10 bases between. Germline V gene sequence: CDR1 SEHNR, CDR2 FQNEAQ (reference sequence). The CDR3 totals 14 residues. The CDR3 protein is CASSFRGNGNTIYF. As DNA, the CDR3 is TGTGCCAGCAGCTTCCGGGGTAACGGAAACACCATATATTTT.

DNA for the CDR3: TGTGCCACCAGCAGAGCTTCAGGATCACCCCTCCACTTT. It encodes CATSRASGSPLHF. The V call is TRBV15, the J call TRBJ1-6; D is unresolved. Germline assignment: CDR1 LNHNV and CDR2 YYDKDF (reference sequence). The CDR3 covers 13 residues. V shed 1 base and J shed 10 bases, with 8 bases lying between them.

The J gene is TRBJ2-2, the V gene TRBV5-1; 10 bases fit TRBD2. The CDR3 has 15 residues. Trimming took 3 bases from V and 1 from J; bases not matched to a gene: 0. The germline gives CDR1 SGHRS, CDR2 YFSETQ. The CDR3 sequence: CASSSSGGNTGELFF. The CDR3 region has the DNA TGCGCCAGCAGCTCTAGCGGGGGGAACACCGGGGAGCTGTTTTTT.

V gene TRBV4-1 combines with J gene TRBJ2-1, with 12 nucleotides matching TRBD2. The CDR3 runs 18 residues. Germline lookup yields CDR1 MGHRA and CDR2 YSYEKL. With 4 bases clipped from V and 0 bases from J, the junction kept 7 bases outside the gene matches. CDR3: CASSRRLAGVISYNEQFF. The CDR3 DNA reads as TGCGCCAGCAGCCGCCGACTAGCGGGGGTTATCTCCTACAATGAGCAGTTCTTC.

The chain has TRBV19 and TRBJ1-2, with unresolved D. The CDR3 spans 12 residues. Trimming removed 3 bases at V and 8 bases at J, with 10 bases between. The germline gives CDR1 LNHDA, CDR2 SQIVND (reference sequence). The CDR3 loop is CASSMRGGGYTF. The CDR3 DNA reads TGTGCCAGTAGTATGAGAGGAGGGGGCTACACCTTC. The entire variable domain, with the rest obtained from reference TRBV19 and TRBJ1-2, is as follows: DGGITQSPKYLFRKEGQNVTLSCEQNLNHDAMYWYRQDPGQGLRLIYYSQIVNDFQKGDIAEGYSVSREKKESFPLTVTSAQKNPTAFYLCASSMRGGGYTFGSGTRLTVV.

The V gene is TRBV27, the J gene TRBJ1-2; D perhaps matches TRBD1 (5 bases). Per the germline V gene, CDR1 is MNHEY and CDR2 is SMNVEV (reference sequence). Trimming removed 0 bases from V and 2 bases from J, with 7 bases in between. The CDR3 extends over 14 amino acids. The DNA of the CDR3 is TGTGCCAGCAGTTTATCGACAGCGAACTATGGCTACACCTTC. Translation gives CASSLSTANYGYTF.